This T cell receptor beta chain was captured by sequencing in a study of identical twins. TCRdb analysed the 5' RACE reads with MiXCR anew, one entry per CDR3 protein. Of about 190,000 distinct CDR3 sequences listed, approximately 16% are singletons. The CDR3 is made up of 13 amino acids. Trimming cost V 3 bases and J 8 bases, with 10 bases left between them. Germline CDR1 LGHDT, CDR2 YNNKEL (reference sequence). This same sample was also part of a study on T cells expressing NK-cell markers. That publication notes: Eight donors were sequenced, seven testing HCMV-seropositive and one testing seronegative. Several donors showed these clonotypes also leading the CD3+CD56-NKG2C+ fraction.

This TCR came from a woman aged 18-30 years in good health. This rearrangement joins TRBV3-1 to TRBJ2-2; no clear D. Sequencing was done on a sample of CD8+ T cells sorted from blood. This chain's CDR3 is CASSQSGPGELFF. CDR3 DNA sequence: TGTGCCAGCAGCCAGTCCGGACCTGGGGAGCTGTTTTTT.